This T cell receptor (beta chain) was profiled in a study of cytomegalovirus exposure and HLA in healthy donors. Study results and caveats: Generally TCR sequences proved uncommon, though certain public TCRs appeared in numerous donors. Later, an analysis found that TCR clusters from the first cohort tended to co-occur in the 90 to 150 validation repertoires. It was reported that the classifier diagnosed cytomegalovirus status with high specificity and sensitivity in both the original and validation cohorts.

Here immunoSEQ multiplex PCR was the method, and the copy in TCRdb shows in-frame clones only, minus some. The data show approximately 240,000 clones, 80% to 95% seen once. Notes on this clone: Its cognate antigen is unknown.

CDR1 is LNHNV and CDR2 is YYDKDF in the germline V gene (reference sequence). V was clipped by 9 bases and J by 1 base, with 15 bases between them. The CDR3 sequence is 14 residues long. This sequence originates from a woman between 18 and 29 years old in good health and CMV-seronegative. The chain combines TRBV15 with TRBJ1-1; D is perhaps TRBD1 (5 bases). The specimen was PBMCs. In DNA, the CDR3 is TGTGCCACTTTTAGGCGGGGACGGAACACTGAAGCTTTCTTT. It translates to CATFRRGRNTEAFF. Together with reference TRBV15 and TRBJ1-1, the CDR3 gives the full variable domain: DAMVIQNPRYQVTQFGKPVTLSCSQTLNHNVMYWYQQKSSQAPKLLFHYYDKDFNNEADTPDNFQSRRPNTSFCFLDIRSPGLGDTAMYLCATFRRGRNTEAFFGQGTRLTVV.